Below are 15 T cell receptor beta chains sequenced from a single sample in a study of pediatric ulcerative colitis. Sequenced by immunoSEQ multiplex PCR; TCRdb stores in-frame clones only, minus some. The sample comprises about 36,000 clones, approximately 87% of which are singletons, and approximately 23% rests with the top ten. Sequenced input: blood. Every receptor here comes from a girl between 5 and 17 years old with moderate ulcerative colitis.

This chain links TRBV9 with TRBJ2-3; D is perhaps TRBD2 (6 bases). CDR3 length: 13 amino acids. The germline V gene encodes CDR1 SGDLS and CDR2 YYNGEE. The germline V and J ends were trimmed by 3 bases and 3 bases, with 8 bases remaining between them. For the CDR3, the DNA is TGTGCCAGCAGCGCGCGGGGTACAGATACGCAGTATTTT. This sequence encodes CASSARGTDTQYF.

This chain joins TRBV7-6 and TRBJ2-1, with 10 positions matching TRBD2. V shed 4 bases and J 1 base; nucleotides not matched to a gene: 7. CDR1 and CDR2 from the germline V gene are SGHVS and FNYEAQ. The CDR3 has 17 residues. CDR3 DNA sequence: TGTGCCAGCAGCTCCACACTAGCGGGGAAGTCCTACAATGAGCAGTTCTTC. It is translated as CASSSTLAGKSYNEQFF.

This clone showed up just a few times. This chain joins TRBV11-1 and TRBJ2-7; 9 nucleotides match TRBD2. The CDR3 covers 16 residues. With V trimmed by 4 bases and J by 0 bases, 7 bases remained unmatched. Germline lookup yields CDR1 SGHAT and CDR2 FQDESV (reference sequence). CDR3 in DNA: TGTGCCAGCAGCTCCCACACTAGCGGGCTCTCCTACGAGCAGTACTTC. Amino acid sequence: CASSSHTSGLSYEQYF.

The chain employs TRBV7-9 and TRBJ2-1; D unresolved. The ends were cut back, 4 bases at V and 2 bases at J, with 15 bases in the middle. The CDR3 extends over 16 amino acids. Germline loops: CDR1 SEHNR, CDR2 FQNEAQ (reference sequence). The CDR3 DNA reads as TGTGCCAGCAGCTCCCTGGTTGGCGGCCCCTACAATGAGCAGTTCTTC. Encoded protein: CASSSLVGGPYNEQFF.

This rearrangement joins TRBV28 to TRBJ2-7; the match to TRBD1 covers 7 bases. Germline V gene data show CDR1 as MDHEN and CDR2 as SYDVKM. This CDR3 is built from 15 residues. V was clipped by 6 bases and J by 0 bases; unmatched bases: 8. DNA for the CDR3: TGTGCCAGCAGAGCTTTAAGGGGGCCCTCCTACGAGCAGTACTTC. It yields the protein CASRALRGPSYEQYF.

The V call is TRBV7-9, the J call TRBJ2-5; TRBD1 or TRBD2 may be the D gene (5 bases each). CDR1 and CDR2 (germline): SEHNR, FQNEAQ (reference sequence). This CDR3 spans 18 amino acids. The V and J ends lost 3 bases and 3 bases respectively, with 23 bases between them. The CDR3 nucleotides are TGTGCCAGCAGCTTTTCCCTACACGGGACCGCCTCAAAAGAGACCCAGTACTTC. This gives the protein CASSFSLHGTASKETQYF. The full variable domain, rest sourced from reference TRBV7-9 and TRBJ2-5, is DTGVSQNPRHKITKRGQNVTFRCDPISEHNRLYWYRQTLGQGPEFLTYFQNEAQLEKSRLLSDRFSAERPKGSFSTLEIQRTEQGDSAMYLCASSFSLHGTASKETQYFGPGTRLLVL.

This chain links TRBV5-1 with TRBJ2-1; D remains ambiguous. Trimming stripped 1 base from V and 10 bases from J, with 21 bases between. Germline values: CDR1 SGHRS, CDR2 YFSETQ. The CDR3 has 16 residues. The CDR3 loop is CASSLMGIMGIMEQFF. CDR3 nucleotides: TGCGCCAGCAGCTTGATGGGGATTATGGGGATTATGGAGCAGTTCTTC.

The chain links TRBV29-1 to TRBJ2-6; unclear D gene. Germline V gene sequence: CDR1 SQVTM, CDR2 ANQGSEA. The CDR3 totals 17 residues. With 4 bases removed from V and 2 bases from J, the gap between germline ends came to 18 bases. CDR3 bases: TGCAGCGTTGTCGTCCGTCACCTGGGCCCTGGGGCCAACGTCCTGACTTTC. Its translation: CSVVVRHLGPGANVLTF.

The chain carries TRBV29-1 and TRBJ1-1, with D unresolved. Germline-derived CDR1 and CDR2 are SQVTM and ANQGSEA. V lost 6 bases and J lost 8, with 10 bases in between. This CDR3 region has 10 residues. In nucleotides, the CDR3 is TGCAGCGTAAGGTTATCGGAAGCTTTCTTT. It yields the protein CSVRLSEAFF.

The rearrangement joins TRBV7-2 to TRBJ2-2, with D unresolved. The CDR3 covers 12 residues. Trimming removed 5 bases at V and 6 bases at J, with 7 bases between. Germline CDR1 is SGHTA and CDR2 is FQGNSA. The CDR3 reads CASSPISGELFF. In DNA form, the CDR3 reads TGTGCCAGCAGCCCCATCTCCGGGGAGCTGTTTTTT.

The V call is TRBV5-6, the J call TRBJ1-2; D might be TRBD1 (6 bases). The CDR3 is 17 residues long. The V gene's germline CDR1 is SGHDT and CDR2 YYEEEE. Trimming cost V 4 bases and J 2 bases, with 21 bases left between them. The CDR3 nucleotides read TGTGCCAGCAGCGAGCACCCCCAATCGACAGGCAACTATGGCTACACCTTC. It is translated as CASSEHPQSTGNYGYTF.

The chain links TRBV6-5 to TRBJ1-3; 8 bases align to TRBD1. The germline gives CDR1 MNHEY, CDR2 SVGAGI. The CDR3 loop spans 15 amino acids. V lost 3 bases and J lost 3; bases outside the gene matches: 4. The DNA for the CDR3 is TGTGCCAGCAGTTATGCGGGGACAGGTGGAAACACCATATATTTT. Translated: CASSYAGTGGNTIYF.

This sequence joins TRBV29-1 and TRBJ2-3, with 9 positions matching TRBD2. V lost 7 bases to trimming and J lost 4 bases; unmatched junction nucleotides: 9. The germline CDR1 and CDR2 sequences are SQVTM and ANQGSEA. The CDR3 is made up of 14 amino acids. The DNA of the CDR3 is TGCAGCGCCGGACGCGGGGGGGGGTCAGATACGCAGTATTTT. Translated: CSAGRGGGSDTQYF.

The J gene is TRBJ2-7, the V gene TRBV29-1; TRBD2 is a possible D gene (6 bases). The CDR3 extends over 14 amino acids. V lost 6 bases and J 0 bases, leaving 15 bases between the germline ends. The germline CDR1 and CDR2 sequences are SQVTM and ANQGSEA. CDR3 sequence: CSVRTSGVSYEQYF. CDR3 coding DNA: TGCAGCGTCAGGACCTCGGGAGTCTCCTACGAGCAGTACTTC.

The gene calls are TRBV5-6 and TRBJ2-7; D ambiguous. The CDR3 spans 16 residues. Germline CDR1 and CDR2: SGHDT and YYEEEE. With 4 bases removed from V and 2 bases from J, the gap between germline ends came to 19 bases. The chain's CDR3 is CASSPRSVGRPYEQYF. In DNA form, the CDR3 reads TGTGCCAGCAGCCCCCGAAGTGTAGGACGACCCTACGAGCAGTACTTC.